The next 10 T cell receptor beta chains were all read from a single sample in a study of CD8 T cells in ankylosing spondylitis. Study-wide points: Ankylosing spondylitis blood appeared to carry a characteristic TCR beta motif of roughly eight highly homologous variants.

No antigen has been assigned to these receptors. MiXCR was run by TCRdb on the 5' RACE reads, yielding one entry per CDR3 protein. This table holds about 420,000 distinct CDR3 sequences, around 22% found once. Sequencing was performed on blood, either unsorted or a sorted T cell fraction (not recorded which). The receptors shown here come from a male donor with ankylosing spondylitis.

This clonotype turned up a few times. CDR3 protein: CSVSGATEAFF. CDR3 nucleotide sequence: TGCAGCGTTTCAGGGGCCACTGAAGCTTTCTTT. The chain has TRBV29-1 and TRBJ1-1, with D possibly matching TRBD1 (6 bases). The V gene lost 5 bases and the J gene lost 4 bases, with 8 bases spanning the gap. Per the germline V gene, CDR1 is SQVTM and CDR2 is ANQGSEA. CDR3 size: 11 residues.

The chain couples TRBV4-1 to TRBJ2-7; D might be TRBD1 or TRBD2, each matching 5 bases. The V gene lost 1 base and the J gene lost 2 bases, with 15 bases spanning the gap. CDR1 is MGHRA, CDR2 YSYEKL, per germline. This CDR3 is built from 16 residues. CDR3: CASSQGVGTATYEQYF. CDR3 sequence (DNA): TGCGCCAGCAGCCAAGGTGTCGGGACGGCGACCTACGAGCAGTACTTC.

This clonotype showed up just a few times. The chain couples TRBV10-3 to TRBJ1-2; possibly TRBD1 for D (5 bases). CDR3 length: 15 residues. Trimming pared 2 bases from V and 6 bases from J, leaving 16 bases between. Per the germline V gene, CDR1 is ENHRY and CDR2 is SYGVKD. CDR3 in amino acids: CAISESGILGDGYTF. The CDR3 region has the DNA TGTGCCATCAGTGAGAGTGGCATTCTGGGGGATGGCTACACCTTC.

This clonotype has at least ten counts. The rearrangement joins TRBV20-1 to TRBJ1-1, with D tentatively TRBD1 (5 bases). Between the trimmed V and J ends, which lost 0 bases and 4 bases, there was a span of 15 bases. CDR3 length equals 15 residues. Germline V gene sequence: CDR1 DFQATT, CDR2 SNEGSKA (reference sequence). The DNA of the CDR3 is TGCAGTGCTAGAGATGGGGAAACAGGCGCCACTGAAGCTTTCTTT. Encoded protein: CSARDGETGATEAFF.

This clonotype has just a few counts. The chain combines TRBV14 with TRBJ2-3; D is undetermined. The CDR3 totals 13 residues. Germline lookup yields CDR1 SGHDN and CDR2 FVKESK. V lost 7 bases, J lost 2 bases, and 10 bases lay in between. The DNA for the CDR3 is TGTGCCAGCACCCCACCTTACACAGATACGCAGTATTTT. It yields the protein CASTPPYTDTQYF.

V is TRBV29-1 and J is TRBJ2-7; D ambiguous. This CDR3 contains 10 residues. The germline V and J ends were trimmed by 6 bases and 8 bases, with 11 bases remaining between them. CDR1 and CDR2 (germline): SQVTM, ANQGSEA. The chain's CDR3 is CSVAAGQQYF. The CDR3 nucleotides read TGCAGCGTCGCTGCTGGCCAGCAGTACTTC.

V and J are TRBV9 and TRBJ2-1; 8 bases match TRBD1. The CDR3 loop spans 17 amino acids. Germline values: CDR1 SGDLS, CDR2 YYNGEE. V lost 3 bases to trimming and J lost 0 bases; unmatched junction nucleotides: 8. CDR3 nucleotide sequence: TGTGCCAGCAGCGCAGGGGGCAGCGCGAGCTCCTACAATGAGCAGTTCTTC. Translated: CASSAGGSASSYNEQFF.

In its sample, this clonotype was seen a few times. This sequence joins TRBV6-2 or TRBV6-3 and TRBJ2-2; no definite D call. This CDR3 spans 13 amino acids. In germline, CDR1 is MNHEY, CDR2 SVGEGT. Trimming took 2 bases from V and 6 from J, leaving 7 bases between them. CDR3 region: CASSYRKAGELFF. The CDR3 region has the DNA TGTGCCAGCAGTTACAGAAAAGCCGGGGAGCTGTTTTTT.

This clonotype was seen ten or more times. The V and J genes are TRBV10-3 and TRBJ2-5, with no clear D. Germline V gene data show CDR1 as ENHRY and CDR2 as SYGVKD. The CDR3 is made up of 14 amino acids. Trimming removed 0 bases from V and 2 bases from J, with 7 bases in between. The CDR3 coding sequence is TGTGCCATCAGTGAGTCGCCTAGACAAGAGACCCAGTACTTC. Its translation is CAISESPRQETQYF.

Here the CDR3 reads CASGLGQSGGYTF. In DNA, the CDR3 is TGTGCTAGTGGCCTGGGCCAATCTGGTGGCTACACCTTC. V usage is TRBV12-5 and J usage is TRBJ1-2; D call uncertain. CDR1 is LGHNT, CDR2 FRNRAP, per germline. The CDR3 runs to 13 residues. V was cut by 6 bases and J by 7 bases, with 15 bases left in between.